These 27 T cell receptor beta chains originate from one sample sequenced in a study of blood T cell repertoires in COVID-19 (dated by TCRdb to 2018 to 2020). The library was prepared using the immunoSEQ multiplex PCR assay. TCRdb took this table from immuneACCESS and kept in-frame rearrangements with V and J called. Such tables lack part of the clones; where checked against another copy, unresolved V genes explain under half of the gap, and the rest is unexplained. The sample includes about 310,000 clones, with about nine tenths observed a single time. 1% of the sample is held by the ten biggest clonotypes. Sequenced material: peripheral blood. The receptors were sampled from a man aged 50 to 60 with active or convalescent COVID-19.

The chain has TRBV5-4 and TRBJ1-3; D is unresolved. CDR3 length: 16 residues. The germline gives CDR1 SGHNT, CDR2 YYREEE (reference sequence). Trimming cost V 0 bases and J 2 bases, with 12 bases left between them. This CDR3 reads CASSLGDIAAGNTIYF. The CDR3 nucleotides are TGTGCCAGCAGCTTGGGAGATATCGCGGCTGGAAACACCATATATTTT.

The CDR3 region has the DNA TGTGCCAGCAGCCCATGGACAGGGGGCATACAAGAGACCCAGTACTTC. Translation gives CASSPWTGGIQETQYF. The chain links TRBV5-5 to TRBJ2-5, with 11 bases lining up with TRBD1. Trimming cost V 4 bases and J 2 bases; bases outside gene matches: 7. This CDR3 contains 16 residues. Germline CDR1 SGHKS, CDR2 YYEKEE (reference sequence). Together with reference TRBV5-5 and TRBJ2-5, the CDR3 gives the full variable domain: DAGVTQSPTHLIKTRGQQVTLRCSPISGHKSVSWYQQVLGQGPQFIFQYYEKEERGRGNFPDRFSARQFPNYSSELNVNALLLGDSALYLCASSPWTGGIQETQYFGPGTRLLVL.

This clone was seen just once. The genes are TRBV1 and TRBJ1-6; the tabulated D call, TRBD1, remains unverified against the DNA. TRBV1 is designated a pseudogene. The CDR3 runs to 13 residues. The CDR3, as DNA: TGCACCAGCAGCCAAGCTCAGGGCTCACCCCTCCACTTT. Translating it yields CTSSQAQGSPLHF.

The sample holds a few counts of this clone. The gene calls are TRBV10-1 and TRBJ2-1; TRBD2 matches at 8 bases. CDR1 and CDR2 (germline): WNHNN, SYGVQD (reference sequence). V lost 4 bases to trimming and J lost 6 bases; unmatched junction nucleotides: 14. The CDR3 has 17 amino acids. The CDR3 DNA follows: TGCGCCAGCAGTGGCCCGATGAGTCGCGGGAGGATCAATGAGCAGTTCTTC. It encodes CASSGPMSRGRINEQFF.

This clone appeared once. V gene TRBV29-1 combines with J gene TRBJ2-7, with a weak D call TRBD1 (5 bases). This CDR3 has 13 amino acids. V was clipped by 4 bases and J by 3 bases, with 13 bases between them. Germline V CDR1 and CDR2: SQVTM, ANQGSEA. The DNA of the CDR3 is TGCAGCGTTGGGGATCAGGGTGTCTACGAGCAGTACTTC. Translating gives CSVGDQGVYEQYF.

This chain's CDR3 is CASSPLQLYNEQFF. Here the CDR3 DNA reads TGTGCCAGCAGTCCTCTACAGCTTTACAATGAGCAGTTCTTC. The gene calls are TRBV2 and TRBJ2-1; D gene uncertain. V gave up 5 bases and J gave up 4 bases, with 12 bases separating them. CDR1 SNHLY and CDR2 FYNNEI come from the germline V gene. CDR3 length: 14 residues.

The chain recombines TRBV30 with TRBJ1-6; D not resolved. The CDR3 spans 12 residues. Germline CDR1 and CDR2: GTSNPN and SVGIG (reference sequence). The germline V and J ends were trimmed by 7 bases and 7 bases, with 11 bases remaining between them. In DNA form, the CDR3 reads TGTGCCTACGGAGGTGGGAATTCACCCCTCCACTTT. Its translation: CAYGGGNSPLHF.

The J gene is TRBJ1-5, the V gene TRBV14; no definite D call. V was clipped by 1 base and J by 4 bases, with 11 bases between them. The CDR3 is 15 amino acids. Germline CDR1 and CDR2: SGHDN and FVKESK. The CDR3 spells CASSQVLDRNQPQHF. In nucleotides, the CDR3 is TGTGCCAGCAGCCAAGTCCTAGACCGAAATCAGCCCCAGCATTTT.

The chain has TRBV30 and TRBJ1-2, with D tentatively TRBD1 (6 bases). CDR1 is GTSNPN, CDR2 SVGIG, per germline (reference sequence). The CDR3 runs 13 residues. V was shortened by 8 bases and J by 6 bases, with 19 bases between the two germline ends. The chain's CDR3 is CAQARDTLNGYTF. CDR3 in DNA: TGTGCCCAGGCCCGGGACACCCTTAATGGCTACACCTTC.

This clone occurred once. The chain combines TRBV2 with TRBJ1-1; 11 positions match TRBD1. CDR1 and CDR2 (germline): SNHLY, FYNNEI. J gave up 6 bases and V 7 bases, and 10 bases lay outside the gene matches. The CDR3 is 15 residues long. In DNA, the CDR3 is TGTGCCAGCAAAGGACAGGGGGCTCGAATCCCTGAAGCTTTCTTT. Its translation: CASKGQGARIPEAFF.

In DNA form, the CDR3 reads TGTGCCAGTAGTATAGTTCGACGCCGGGAGAACACTGAAGCTTTCTTT. It specifies CASSIVRRRENTEAFF. The rearrangement links TRBV19 to TRBJ1-1, with D unclear. The CDR3 runs 16 residues. The ends were cut back, 1 base at V and 1 base at J, with 13 bases in the middle. Germline CDR1 LNHDA, CDR2 SQIVND (reference sequence).

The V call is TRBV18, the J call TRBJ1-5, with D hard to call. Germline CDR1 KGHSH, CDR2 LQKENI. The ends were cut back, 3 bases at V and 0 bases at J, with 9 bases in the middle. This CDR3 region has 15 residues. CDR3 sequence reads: CASSPEGLSNQPQHF. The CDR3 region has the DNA TGTGCCAGCTCACCGGAGGGCCTTAGCAATCAGCCCCAGCATTTT. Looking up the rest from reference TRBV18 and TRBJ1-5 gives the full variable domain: NAGVMQNPRHLVRRRGQEARLRCSPMKGHSHVYWYRQLPEEGLKFMVYLQKENIIDESGMPKERFSAEFPKEGPSILRIQQVVRGDSAAYFCASSPEGLSNQPQHFGDGTRLSIL.

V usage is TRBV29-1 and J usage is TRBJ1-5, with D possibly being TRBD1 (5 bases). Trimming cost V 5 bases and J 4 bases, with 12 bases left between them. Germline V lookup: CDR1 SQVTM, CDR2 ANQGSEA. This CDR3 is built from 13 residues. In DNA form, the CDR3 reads TGCAGCGTTAGTGGAGACAGTAATCAGCCCCAGCATTTT. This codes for CSVSGDSNQPQHF.

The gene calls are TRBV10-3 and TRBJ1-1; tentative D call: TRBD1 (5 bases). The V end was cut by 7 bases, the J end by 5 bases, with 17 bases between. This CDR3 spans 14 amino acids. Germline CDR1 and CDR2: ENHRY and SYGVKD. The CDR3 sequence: CAITRGGFGTEAFF. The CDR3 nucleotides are TGTGCCATCACCCGGGGGGGTTTTGGGACTGAAGCTTTCTTT.

The CDR3 is CATSDSGTGDQETQYF. CDR3 DNA: TGTGCCACCAGTGATTCCGGGACAGGGGACCAAGAGACCCAGTACTTC. The chain joins TRBV24-1 to TRBJ2-5, with 10 nucleotides matching TRBD1. Germline V gene sequence: CDR1 KGHDR, CDR2 SFDVKD. The CDR3 extends over 16 amino acids. V was clipped by 2 bases and J by 0 bases; unmatched bases: 2.

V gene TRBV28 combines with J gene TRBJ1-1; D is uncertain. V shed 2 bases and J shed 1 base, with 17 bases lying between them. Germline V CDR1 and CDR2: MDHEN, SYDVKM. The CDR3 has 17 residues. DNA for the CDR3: TGTGCCAGCAGTTTAACGGAGGGTTATCGGGGGAACACTGAAGCTTTCTTT. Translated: CASSLTEGYRGNTEAFF.

The CDR3 here is CSAIGTGMNTEAFF. The CDR3 region has the DNA TGCAGCGCCATTGGGACAGGAATGAACACTGAAGCTTTCTTT. V and J are TRBV29-1 and TRBJ1-1; 8 bases agree with TRBD1. The CDR3 loop spans 14 amino acids. The V gene end was trimmed by 7 bases and the J gene end by 0 bases; junction bases not matched to a gene: 7. Germline CDR1 reads SQVTM; CDR2 reads ANQGSEA.

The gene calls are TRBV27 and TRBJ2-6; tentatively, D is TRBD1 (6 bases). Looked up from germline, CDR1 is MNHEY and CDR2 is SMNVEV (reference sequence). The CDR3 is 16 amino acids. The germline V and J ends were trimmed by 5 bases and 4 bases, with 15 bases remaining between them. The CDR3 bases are TGTGCCAGCAGTGGACTGACAGGTATGGGGGCCAACGTCCTGACTTTC. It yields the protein CASSGLTGMGANVLTF. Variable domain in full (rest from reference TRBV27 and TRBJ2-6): EAQVTQNPRYLITVTGKKLTVTCSQNMNHEYMSWYRQDPGLGLRQIYYSMNVEVTDKGDVPEGYKVSRKEKRNFPLILESPSPNQTSLYFCASSGLTGMGANVLTFGAGSRLTVL.

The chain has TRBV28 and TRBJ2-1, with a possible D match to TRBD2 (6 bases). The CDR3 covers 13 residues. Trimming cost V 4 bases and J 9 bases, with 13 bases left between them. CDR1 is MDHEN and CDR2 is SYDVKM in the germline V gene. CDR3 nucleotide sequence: TGTGCCAGCAGTTCGGGTCCGCGGGGTGAGCAGTTCTTC. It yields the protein CASSSGPRGEQFF.

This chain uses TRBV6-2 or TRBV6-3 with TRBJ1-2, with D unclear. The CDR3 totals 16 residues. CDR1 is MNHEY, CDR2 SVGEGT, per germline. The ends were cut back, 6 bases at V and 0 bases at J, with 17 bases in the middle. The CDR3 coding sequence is TGTGCCAGCAGCTTCCCCCCGGGAGCTACTAACTATGGCTACACCTTC. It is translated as CASSFPPGATNYGYTF.

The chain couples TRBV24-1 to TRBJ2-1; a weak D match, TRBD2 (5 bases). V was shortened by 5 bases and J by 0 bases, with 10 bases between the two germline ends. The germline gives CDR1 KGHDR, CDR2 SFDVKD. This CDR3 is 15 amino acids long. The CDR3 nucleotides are TGTGCCACCAGTGCAGTCGGGGTCTCCTACAATGAGCAGTTCTTC. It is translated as CATSAVGVSYNEQFF.

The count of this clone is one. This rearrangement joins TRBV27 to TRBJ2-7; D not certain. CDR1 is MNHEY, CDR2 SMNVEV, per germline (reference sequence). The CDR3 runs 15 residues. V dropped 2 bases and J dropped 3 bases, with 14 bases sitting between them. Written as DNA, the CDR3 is TGTGCCAGCAGTTTAAACTACCTCGCCAGCTACGAGCAGTACTTC. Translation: CASSLNYLASYEQYF.

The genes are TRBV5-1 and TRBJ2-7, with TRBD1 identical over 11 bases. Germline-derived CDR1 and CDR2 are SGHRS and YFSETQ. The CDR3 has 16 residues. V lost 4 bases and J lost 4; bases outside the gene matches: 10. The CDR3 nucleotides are TGCGCCAGCAGCATGCCTGGGACAGGGGGTCAGTACGAGCAGTACTTC. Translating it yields CASSMPGTGGQYEQYF.

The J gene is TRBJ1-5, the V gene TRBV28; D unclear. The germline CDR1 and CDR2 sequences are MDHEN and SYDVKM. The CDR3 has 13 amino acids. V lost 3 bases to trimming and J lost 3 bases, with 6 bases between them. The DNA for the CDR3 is TGTGCCAGCAGTTTGGCAGACAATCAGCCCCAGCATTTT. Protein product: CASSLADNQPQHF. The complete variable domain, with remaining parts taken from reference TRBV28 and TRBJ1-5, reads DVKVTQSSRYLVKRTGEKVFLECVQDMDHENMFWYRQDPGLGLRLIYFSYDVKMKEKGDIPEGYSVSREKKERFSLILESASTNQTSMYLCASSLADNQPQHFGDGTRLSIL.

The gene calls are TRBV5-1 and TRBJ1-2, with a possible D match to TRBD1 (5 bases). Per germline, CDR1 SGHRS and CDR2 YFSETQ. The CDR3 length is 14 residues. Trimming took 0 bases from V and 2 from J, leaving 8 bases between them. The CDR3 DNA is TGCGCCAGCAGCTTGGGGGACTACAACTATGGCTACACCTTC. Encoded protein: CASSLGDYNYGYTF. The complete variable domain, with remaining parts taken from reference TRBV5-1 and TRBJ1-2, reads KAGVTQTPRYLIKTRGQQVTLSCSPISGHRSVSWYQQTPGQGLQFLFEYFSETQRNKGNFPGRFSGRQFSNSRSEMNVSTLELGDSALYLCASSLGDYNYGYTFGSGTRLTVV.

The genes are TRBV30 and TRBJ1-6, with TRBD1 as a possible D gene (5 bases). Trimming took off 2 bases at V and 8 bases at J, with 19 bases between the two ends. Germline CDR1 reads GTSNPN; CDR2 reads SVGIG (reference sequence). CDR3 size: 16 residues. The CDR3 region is CAWSPETSGGDSPLHF. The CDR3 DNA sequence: TGTGCCTGGAGTCCTGAAACCTCAGGAGGGGATTCACCCCTCCACTTT.

CDR3 in amino acids: CASSIVTGGSSRGPGNTIYF. The CDR3 DNA sequence: TGTGCCAGTAGTATAGTGACAGGGGGATCGTCGCGAGGCCCTGGAAACACCATATATTTT. The chain has TRBV19 and TRBJ1-3, with 9 bases identical to TRBD1. Germline values: CDR1 LNHDA, CDR2 SQIVND (reference sequence). After removal of 1 base from V and 2 bases from J, the junction contained 15 bases not matched to a gene. There are 20 residues in the CDR3.